The 17 T cell receptor beta chains in this list originate from one sample, sequenced in a study of regulatory and conventional T cells in RAG deficiency. Blood CD4+ CD25-high CD127-low regulatory T cells supplied the genomic DNA template. Method: immunoSEQ multiplex PCR; TCRdb's copy keeps in-frame clones and lacks some. Of about 9,500 clones listed, roughly nine tenths are singletons. The same sample was also studied in work on regulatory T cells. This second report adds: The PCR used 52 TRBV and 13 TRBJ primers.

Input material: Tregs sorted from blood. The receptors derive from a human donor in good health.

The J gene is TRBJ1-4, the V gene TRBV5-1; D is possibly TRBD1 (5 bases). V was trimmed by 3 bases and J by 8 bases, leaving 17 bases between them. This CDR3 is 15 amino acids long. The germline V gene encodes CDR1 SGHRS and CDR2 YFSETQ. CDR3 nucleotide sequence: TGCGCCAGCAGCTGGGTACATGGGGCGGGCGAAAAACTGTTTTTT. It codes for CASSWVHGAGEKLFF.

About this clone: The germline gene is not matched at one end of the junction; a read error may be the cause. The chain recombines TRBV6-5 with TRBJ2-1; 14 nucleotides match TRBD2. The CDR3 consists of 13 residues. From germline, CDR1 is MNHEY and CDR2 SVGAGI. For the CDR3, the DNA is TGTGCCTGCAGACTAGCGGGAGGGAATGAGCAGTTCTTC. This gives the protein CACRLAGGNEQFF.

V gene TRBV28 combines with J gene TRBJ2-7; D is possibly TRBD2 (6 bases). Trimming removed 3 bases at V and 2 bases at J, with 11 bases between. Looked up from germline, CDR1 is MDHEN and CDR2 is SYDVKM. CDR3 length equals 14 residues. CDR3 coding DNA: TGTGCCAGCAGTTTGTCGGGACTTCCCTACGAGCAGTACTTC. It is translated as CASSLSGLPYEQYF.

DNA for the CDR3: TGTGCTAGTGGTTTGGGGCAGTTAGGGTCCTACGAGCAGTACTTC. Protein: CASGLGQLGSYEQYF. This chain joins TRBV12-5 and TRBJ2-7; D gene ambiguous. V lost 1 base to trimming and J lost 1 base, with 11 bases between them. Per germline, CDR1 LGHNT and CDR2 FRNRAP. The CDR3 is 15 residues long.

This chain uses TRBV11-3 with TRBJ2-7; D may be TRBD1 (6 bases). In germline, CDR1 is SGHNT, CDR2 YENEEA. This CDR3 is 14 amino acids long. V gave up 3 bases and J gave up 7 bases, with 16 bases separating them. The CDR3 here is CASSFGGAAREQYF. The CDR3 nucleotides read TGTGCCAGCAGCTTTGGGGGCGCAGCGCGGGAGCAGTACTTC.

This chain links TRBV5-1 with TRBJ2-7, with 7 positions matching TRBD1. The CDR3 runs to 16 residues. V gave up 3 bases and J gave up 1 base; unmatched junction bases: 10. Germline V gives CDR1 SGHRS, CDR2 YFSETQ. In nucleotides, the CDR3 is TGCGCCAGCAGCTCTCACCGACAGGGCACATCCTACGAGCAGTACTTC. Amino acid sequence: CASSSHRQGTSYEQYF. Looking up the rest from reference TRBV5-1 and TRBJ2-7 gives the full variable domain: KAGVTQTPRYLIKTRGQQVTLSCSPISGHRSVSWYQQTPGQGLQFLFEYFSETQRNKGNFPGRFSGRQFSNSRSEMNVSTLELGDSALYLCASSSHRQGTSYEQYFGPGTRLTVT.

The rearrangement joins TRBV15 to TRBJ2-1; 8 bases are shared with TRBD2. This CDR3 is 18 amino acids long. V gave up 3 bases and J gave up 6 bases; unmatched junction bases: 16. CDR1 is LNHNV and CDR2 is YYDKDF in the germline V gene (reference sequence). CDR3 bases: TGTGCCACCAGCAGTTTCCGTTTTGGGACTAGAGGCTTCAATGAGCAGTTCTTC. This codes for CATSSFRFGTRGFNEQFF.

V gene TRBV5-6 combines with J gene TRBJ2-5; maybe TRBD1 (6 bases). V was cut by 0 bases and J by 1 base, with 19 bases left in between. The CDR3 runs to 18 residues. Germline V gives CDR1 SGHDT, CDR2 YYEEEE. The CDR3 DNA follows: TGTGCCAGCAGCTTGGGTTTTGGGGGCCTGGGATCCCAAGAGACCCAGTACTTC. It specifies CASSLGFGGLGSQETQYF. Full variable domain (remainder filled in from reference TRBV5-6 and TRBJ2-5): DAGVTQSPTHLIKTRGQQVTLRCSPKSGHDTVSWYQQALGQGPQFIFQYYEEEERQRGNFPDRFSGHQFPNYSSELNVNALLLGDSALYLCASSLGFGGLGSQETQYFGPGTRLLVL.

The V and J genes are TRBV4-2 and TRBJ1-5, with D possibly TRBD1 on 6 matching bases. With 0 bases removed from V and 3 bases from J, the gap between germline ends came to 18 bases. There are 18 residues in the CDR3. Germline CDR1 LGHNA, CDR2 YNFKEQ. The chain's CDR3 is CASSQEGGGPSNNQPQHF. The CDR3 nucleotides read TGTGCCAGCAGCCAAGAAGGAGGGGGTCCATCTAACAATCAGCCCCAGCATTTT.

The chain combines TRBV5-4 with TRBJ2-6; TRBD1 is a possible D gene (6 bases). Germline CDR1 and CDR2: SGHNT and YYREEE (reference sequence). V dropped 0 bases and J dropped 0 bases, with 19 bases sitting between them. This CDR3 has 20 residues. This chain's CDR3 is CASSLGLVGRGLSGANVLTF. For the CDR3, the DNA is TGTGCCAGCAGCTTGGGTTTGGTTGGCAGGGGCCTCTCTGGGGCCAACGTCCTGACTTTC.

The V and J genes are TRBV25-1 and TRBJ2-7; D remains unclear. Trimming stripped 7 bases from V and 7 bases from J, with 11 bases between. The CDR3 extends over 11 amino acids. Germline V lookup: CDR1 MGHDK, CDR2 SYGVNS. Here the CDR3 DNA reads TGTGCCAGCACTGGAAACGAGGAGCAGTACTTC. It encodes CASTGNEEQYF.

This chain uses TRBV19 with TRBJ2-2; 10 bases align to TRBD1. V dropped 5 bases and J dropped 6; count of bases not matched to a gene: 6. In germline, CDR1 is LNHDA, CDR2 SQIVND (reference sequence). The CDR3 is made up of 15 amino acids. The CDR3: CASSAGQGYSGELFF. The CDR3 DNA follows: TGTGCCAGTAGTGCGGGACAGGGGTACTCCGGGGAGCTGTTTTTT.

Here the CDR3 reads CASSKTGPNTEAFF. The CDR3, as DNA: TGTGCCAGCAGTAAAACAGGGCCGAACACTGAAGCTTTCTTT. The chain is built from TRBV27 and TRBJ1-1; D may be TRBD1 (6 bases). The CDR3 loop spans 14 amino acids. The germline V gene has CDR1 MNHEY and CDR2 SMNVEV (reference sequence). Trimming pared 5 bases from V and 1 base from J, leaving 11 bases between.

The chain employs TRBV6-5 and TRBJ1-4, with 8 bases that match TRBD1. The CDR3 spans 14 residues. Germline V gives CDR1 MNHEY, CDR2 SVGAGI. V trimming: 5 bases; J trimming: 5 bases; junction bases outside the gene matches: 4. CDR3 in DNA: TGTGCCAGCAGTCGGACAGGGTCAAATGAAAAACTGTTTTTT. This encodes CASSRTGSNEKLFF.

This clone appeared a single time. The V and J genes are TRBV7-8 and TRBJ2-5, with TRBD1 matching 9 bases. CDR3 length equals 15 residues. With V trimmed by 5 bases and J by 5 bases, 9 bases remained unmatched. The germline gives CDR1 SGHVS, CDR2 FQNEAQ. The CDR3 region is CASSPWGTGKETQYF. CDR3 DNA sequence: TGTGCCAGCAGCCCGTGGGGGACAGGGAAGGAGACCCAGTACTTC. Full variable domain (missing parts from reference TRBV7-8 and TRBJ2-5): GAGVSQSPRYKVAKRGQDVALRCDPISGHVSLFWYQQALGQGPEFLTYFQNEAQLDKSGLPSDRFFAERPEGSVSTLKIQRTQQEDSAVYLCASSPWGTGKETQYFGPGTRLLVL.

The J gene is TRBJ2-3, the V gene TRBV6-6, with TRBD1 as a possible D gene (5 bases). CDR1 is MNHNY and CDR2 is SVGAGI in the germline V gene (reference sequence). Trimming shortened V by 6 bases and J by 5 bases, and 18 bases separated the two germline ends. The CDR3 loop spans 15 amino acids. The CDR3 DNA is TGTGCCAGCAGCCCCCGAGTCAGGGCAGGAGATACGCAGTATTTT. Protein: CASSPRVRAGDTQYF.

This chain links TRBV5-1 with TRBJ1-6, with 7 bases fitting TRBD1. V lost 4 bases and J lost 6; bases outside the gene matches: 7. Per the germline V gene, CDR1 is SGHRS and CDR2 is YFSETQ. This CDR3 contains 15 residues. CDR3 DNA sequence: TGCGCCAGCAGCCCGGCCGGGACAGCTAATTCACCCCTCCACTTT. Translated, it gives CASSPAGTANSPLHF.